Listed below are T cell receptor beta chains from one sample, sequenced in a study of shared clonotypes between healthy human individuals. Method: immunoSEQ multiplex PCR; TCRdb's copy keeps in-frame clones and lacks some. The data contain about 2.3 million clones, approximately 93% of them singletons. Sequencing input: naive CD4+ T cells from PBMCs. The receptors were sampled from a man aged 18-30 years in good health. Some clones in this sample may be carry-over from other donors' samples. Both conserved end residues are part of each CDR3. The order of the fields is clone size, D gene, J gene, V gene, CDR3 DNA, CDR3 protein. A D gene is named only where the DNA matches it firmly. For some rows the clone size is stated as once, few or many, or as a class when expanded; others skip it.

>NA|NA|TRBJ2-5|TRBV11-3
TGTGCCAGCAGCTTAGAGTCCGGGGGGACCCAGTACTTC
CASSLESGGTQYF
>once|NA|TRBJ2-3|TRBV5-1
TGCGCCAGCAGCTTGGTAGGGTTCACAGATACGCAGTATTTT
CASSLVGFTDTQYF
>NA|TRBD1|TRBJ2-3|TRBV5-3
TGTGCCAGAAGCGGGGACAGGGGGCGATTAGATACGCAGTATTTT
CARSGDRGRLDTQYF
>NA|TRBD1|TRBJ2-7|TRBV6-1
TGTGCCAGCAGCCCCGGGACAGGGGGAATGGTGCAGTACTTC
CASSPGTGGMVQYF
>NA|NA|TRBJ2-5|TRBV5-4
TGTGCCAGCAGCCCGGCACCGGGGGCCGGGCCAGAGACCCAGTACTTC
CASSPAPGAGPETQYF
>NA|TRBD1|TRBJ1-2|TRBV30
TGTGCCTGGAGTCCGGACAGGGGAGGTGGCTACACCTTC
CAWSPDRGGGYTF
>NA|TRBD1|TRBJ1-1|TRBV7-8
TGTGCCAGCAGGCCCGTCGGAGGGGACAGGAGTGGAGCTTTCTTT
CASRPVGGDRSGAFF
>NA|NA|TRBJ1-1|TRBV5-4
TGTGCCAGCAGCTTACCCGGCGGTGGCACTGAAGCTTTCTTT
CASSLPGGGTEAFF
>NA|NA|TRBJ1-2|TRBV5-1
TGCGCCAGCAGCTTGGCCGGCTACACCTTC
CASSLAGYTF
>NA|NA|TRBJ1-3|TRBV4-1
TGCGCCAGCAGCCAAGATCCCATCTCTGGAAACACCATATATTTT
CASSQDPISGNTIYF
>NA|NA|TRBJ2-1|TRBV2
TGTGCCAGCAGCTCCCGATCCGTTGAGCAGTTCTTC
CASSSRSVEQFF
>NA|NA|TRBJ2-7|TRBV5-1
TGCGCCAGCAGCTTGGGGATAGCGGAAACCCCAGCCTACGAGCAGTACTTC
CASSLGIAETPAYEQYF
>NA|TRBD2|TRBJ2-1|TRBV29-1
TGCAGCGTTGAACGGGGGGTTTCGGAGCAGTTCTTC
CSVERGVSEQFF
>NA|NA|TRBJ1-1|TRBV30
TGTGCCTGGAGCCCTCTAGGGGGTTTTGACGCTGAAGCTTTCTTT
CAWSPLGGFDAEAFF
>NA|NA|TRBJ2-5|TRBV2
TGTGCCAGCCGAACACCCCAAGAGACCCAGTACTTC
CASRTPQETQYF
>NA|TRBD2|TRBJ2-1|TRBV6-1
TGTGCCAGCAGTGAAAGGGACTACTCCTACAATGAGCAGTTCTTC
CASSERDYSYNEQFF
>NA|NA|TRBJ1-2|TRBV28
TGTGCCAGCAGTTTATCGGCACAGCAATATGGCTACACCTTC
CASSLSAQQYGYTF
>few|NA|TRBJ2-2|TRBV5-1
TGCGCCAGCAGCCACGGGATCATGTCCGGGGAGCTGTTTTTT
CASSHGIMSGELFF
>NA|TRBD2|TRBJ2-5|TRBV7-2
TGTGCCAGCAGCGCCATAGCGGGAGTAGAGACCCAGTACTTC
CASSAIAGVETQYF
>NA|NA|TRBJ2-7|TRBV5-4
TGTGCCAGCAGCCGAGGACAGACCTACGAGCAGTACTTC
CASSRGQTYEQYF
>few|NA|TRBJ1-1|TRBV5-4
TGTGCCAGCAGCTTGGATCCGAACACTGAAGCTTTCTTT
CASSLDPNTEAFF
>few|TRBD2|TRBJ2-3|TRBV7-3
TGTGCCAGCAGCCCAAGCGGGAGGGCAGATACGCAGTATTTT
CASSPSGRADTQYF
>NA|TRBD2|TRBJ2-5|TRBV4-2
TGTGCCAGCAGCCAGCAGGTAGCGGGCAGAGGGGAGACCCAGTACTTC
CASSQQVAGRGETQYF
>once|TRBD2|TRBJ2-1|TRBV28
TGTGCCAGCAGTGCCGGTGGACTAGCGGGCAATGAGCAGTTCTTC
CASSAGGLAGNEQFF
>NA|NA|TRBJ1-3|TRBV9
TGTGCCAGCAGCCCTCCCGGGCCCGTGGTTGGAAACACCATATATTTT
CASSPPGPVVGNTIYF
>NA|TRBD2|TRBJ2-2|TRBV7-2
TGTGCCAGCAGCCGGCGACTAGCGGGAATGAACACCGGGGAGCTGTTTTTT
CASSRRLAGMNTGELFF
>NA|TRBD2|TRBJ2-1|TRBV28
TGTGCCAGCAGTTTAGCGGGAGGGAGCAATGAGCAGTTCTTC
CASSLAGGSNEQFF
>NA|NA|TRBJ2-1|TRBV7-3
TGTGCCAGCAGCCCCATGGCTAGCGCCAATGAGCAGTTCTTC
CASSPMASANEQFF
>NA|NA|TRBJ2-1|TRBV7-2
TGTGCCAGCAGCCCCGGGGGGCCCTACAATGAGCAGTTCTTC
CASSPGGPYNEQFF
>NA|NA|TRBJ2-5|TRBV5-4
TGTGCCAGCAGCTTGGTTCGGGGGAAGGAGACCCAGTACTTC
CASSLVRGKETQYF
>NA|NA|TRBJ2-7|TRBV21-1
TGTGCCAGCAGCAGAGGGACAGGACCCTACGAGCAGTACTTC
CASSRGTGPYEQYF
>NA|TRBD2|TRBJ2-3|TRBV6-5
TGTGCCAGCAGTTACGGGGGCGGGAGGGCAGAAACGCAGTATTTT
CASSYGGGRAETQYF
>NA|NA|TRBJ2-6|TRBV5-6
TGTGCCAGCAGCTTTTTAGGGGCTAGCTCTGGGGCCAACGTCCTGACTTTC
CASSFLGASSGANVLTF
>NA|NA|TRBJ2-2|TRBV5-1
TGCGCCAGCAGCCTCCGGGTGGCCGGGGAGCTGTTTTTT
CASSLRVAGELFF
>NA|TRBD2|TRBJ2-5|TRBV5-1
TGCGCCAGCAGCACAGGGACTAGCGGGAGGCCAGGAATGGAGACCCAGTACTTC
CASSTGTSGRPGMETQYF
>NA|TRBD1|TRBJ1-1|TRBV29-1
TGCAGCGGACTCAGGGGGCGTTTCACTGAAGCTTTCTTT
CSGLRGRFTEAFF
>NA|TRBD2|TRBJ2-7|TRBV7-2
TGTGCCAGCAGCCCGGGGACTAGCGGGATGGTGCAGTACTTC
CASSPGTSGMVQYF
>NA|NA|TRBJ1-1|TRBV20-1
TGCAGCAGAGATGGGGACACTGAAGCTTTCTTT
CSRDGDTEAFF
>NA|NA|TRBJ2-3|TRBV15
TGTGCCACCAGCACCCGCGAAGGCTCCATCACAGATACGCAGTATTTT
CATSTREGSITDTQYF
>NA|NA|TRBJ1-2|TRBV15
TGTGCCACCAGCCGGAGGATTGACAACAACTATGGCTACACCTTC
CATSRRIDNNYGYTF
>NA|NA|TRBJ1-5|TRBV4-1
TGCGCCAGCAGCGTGACAGCCGAATCCCTTAGCAATCAGCCCCAGCATTTT
CASSVTAESLSNQPQHF
>NA|NA|TRBJ2-5|TRBV9
TGTGCCAGCAGCGTAGGGACTACCCAAGAGACCCAGTACTTC
CASSVGTTQETQYF
>NA|NA|TRBJ2-2|TRBV7-3
TGTGCCAGCAGCTTATCCAGGGCTAGCACCGGGGAGCTGTTTTTT
CASSLSRASTGELFF
>NA|NA|TRBJ2-1|TRBV11-2
TGTGCCAGCAGCCCCGGGGACCACAATGAGCAGTTCTTC
CASSPGDHNEQFF
>NA|NA|TRBJ2-3|TRBV5-4
TGTGCCAGCAGCTTGCGCAGAAGCACAGATACGCAGTATTTT
CASSLRRSTDTQYF
>NA|NA|TRBJ2-7|TRBV27
TGTGCCAGCAGAAACTATGTCTCCTACGAGCAGTACTTC
CASRNYVSYEQYF
>NA|NA|TRBJ2-3|TRBV12-5
TGTGCTAGTGGTTCCGGGCAGATTAGCACAGATACGCAGTATTTT
CASGSGQISTDTQYF
>NA|NA|TRBJ1-5|TRBV2
TGTGCCAGCAGTGAAACAACTAGCAATCAGCCCCAGCATTTT
CASSETTSNQPQHF
>NA|NA|TRBJ2-1|TRBV5-1
TGCGCCAGCCTTCCCCTTCCCGACAGCGTCTACAATGAGCAGTTCTTC
CASLPLPDSVYNEQFF
>NA|TRBD1|TRBJ2-7|TRBV7-9
TGTGCCAGCAGCCAACAGGGGACAGTGCAGTACTTC
CASSQQGTVQYF
>once|NA|TRBJ1-4|TRBV9
TGTGCCAGCAGCGTACAGGCAACTAATGAAAAACTGTTTTTT
CASSVQATNEKLFF